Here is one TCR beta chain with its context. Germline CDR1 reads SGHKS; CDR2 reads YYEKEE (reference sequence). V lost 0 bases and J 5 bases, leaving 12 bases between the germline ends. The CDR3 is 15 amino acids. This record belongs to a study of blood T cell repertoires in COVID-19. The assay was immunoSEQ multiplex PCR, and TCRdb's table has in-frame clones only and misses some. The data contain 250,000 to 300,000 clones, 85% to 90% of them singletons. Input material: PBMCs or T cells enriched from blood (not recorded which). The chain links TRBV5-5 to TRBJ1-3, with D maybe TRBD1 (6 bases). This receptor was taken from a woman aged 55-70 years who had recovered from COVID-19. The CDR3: CASSLDPGARNTIYF. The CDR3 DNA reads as TGTGCCAGCAGCTTGGATCCAGGGGCTAGAAACACCATATATTTT. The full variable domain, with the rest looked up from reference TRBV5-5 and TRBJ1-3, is DAGVTQSPTHLIKTRGQQVTLRCSPISGHKSVSWYQQVLGQGPQFIFQYYEKEERGRGNFPDRFSARQFPNYSSELNVNALLLGDSALYLCASSLDPGARNTIYFGEGSWLTVV.